This T cell receptor (beta chain) stems from a study of shared clonotypes between healthy human individuals. Findings and caveats of the study: It was only blood that was sampled, and tissue repertoires likely differ.

With regard to this clone: Its antigen remains unknown.

Sequencing used immunoSEQ multiplex PCR; TCRdb keeps in-frame clones, though not all of them. The sample includes hundreds of thousands of clones, about 85% of them seen just once. Recent acute infections and vaccinations were absent in the healthy HIV-negative adult donors. This clonotype was sampled from a woman in her thirties or forties in good health. Some clones in this sample may be carry-over from other donors' samples. The specimen was PBMCs.

CDR3 nucleotides: TGTGCCAGCAGCTTAGATCCGGGGATCTCCTACGAGCAGTACTTC. It encodes CASSLDPGISYEQYF. The chain combines TRBV11-2 with TRBJ2-7, with a possible D match to TRBD2 (5 bases). V shed 0 bases and J shed 0 bases, with 9 bases lying between them. The germline CDR1 and CDR2 sequences are SGHAT and FQNNGV. The CDR3 covers 15 residues.